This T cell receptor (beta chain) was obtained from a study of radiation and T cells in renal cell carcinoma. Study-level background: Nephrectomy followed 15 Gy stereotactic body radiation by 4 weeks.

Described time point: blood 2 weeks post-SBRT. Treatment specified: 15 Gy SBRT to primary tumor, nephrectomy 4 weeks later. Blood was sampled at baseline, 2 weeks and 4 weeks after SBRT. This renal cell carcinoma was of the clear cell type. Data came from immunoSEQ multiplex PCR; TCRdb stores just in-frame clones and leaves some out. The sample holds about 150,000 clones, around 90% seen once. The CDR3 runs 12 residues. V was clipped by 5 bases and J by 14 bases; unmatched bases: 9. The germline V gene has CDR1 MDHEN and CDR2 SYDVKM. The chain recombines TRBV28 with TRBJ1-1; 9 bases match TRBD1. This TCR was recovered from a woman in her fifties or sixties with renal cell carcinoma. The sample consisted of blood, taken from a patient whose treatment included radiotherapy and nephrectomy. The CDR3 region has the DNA TGTGCCAGCAGTATACTGACAGGGGGTTGCTTCTTT. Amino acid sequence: CASSILTGGCFF.